This T cell receptor beta chain is drawn from a study of blood T cell repertoires in COVID-19. Study overall: PBMCs, B-cell-depleted T cells, or T cells were the source of the cDNA or gDNA that made up the material.

Seattle participants joined during active infection and were tracked over time. The CDR3 contains 13 residues. V lost 6 bases to trimming and J lost 1 base, with 10 bases between them. Using immunoSEQ multiplex PCR, the repertoire was profiled, and TCRdb retains in-frame clones only, with some absent. The table lists roughly 350,000 clones, 85% to 90% of them singletons. Specimen: peripheral blood. The clonotype was recovered from a woman aged 45-65 years with COVID-19, enrolled during active disease. The genes are TRBV12-3 or TRBV12-4 and TRBJ2-7, with D tentatively TRBD1 (5 bases). The DNA for the CDR3 is TGTGCCAGCAGCGCACAGGAGTCCTACGAGCAGTACTTC. Its translation: CASSAQESYEQYF.